This entry is about one T cell receptor (beta chain). This sample also contains other DNA sequences that code for the same CDR3. The sample comes from a study of control samples from healthy donors and cancer patients. This table comes from immunoSEQ multiplex PCR, and its TCRdb copy is limited to in-frame clones, with some not included. The sample holds some 150,000 clones, 94% seen once. V lost 3 bases, J lost 4 bases, and 9 bases lay in between. In germline, CDR1 is LNHDA, CDR2 SQIVND (reference sequence). The CDR3 is 13 amino acids. This clonotype originated in a middle-aged man in good health. The V gene is TRBV19, the J gene TRBJ1-2; D is unclear. The source material was blood. CDR3 bases: TGTGCCAGTAGTATTCTGGGGAGCTATGGCTACACCTTC. Translating gives CASSILGSYGYTF.